Sequencing of this TCR beta chain was carried out in a study of CD8 T cells in ankylosing spondylitis. Germline V lookup: CDR1 DFQATT, CDR2 SNEGSKA (reference sequence). The V gene lost 1 base and the J gene lost 6 bases, with 10 bases spanning the gap. CDR3 size: 13 residues. The study's findings and limits: Blood from ankylosing spondylitis patients appeared to carry a characteristic roughly 8-variant TCR beta motif.

This clonotype was seen many times. Its specificity is unknown. Using its own MiXCR run on the 5' RACE reads, TCRdb lists one record per CDR3 protein. This sample has over 700,000 distinct CDR3 sequences, with roughly 20% found just once. Sequenced material: blood, either unsorted or a sorted T cell fraction (not recorded which). This clonotype originated in a male donor with ankylosing spondylitis. The chain has TRBV20-1 and TRBJ2-1; D gene unclear. The CDR3 region is CSARGSMVNEQFF. As DNA, the CDR3 is TGCAGTGCTAGAGGGAGTATGGTCAATGAGCAGTTCTTC.